Below, 20 T cell receptor beta chains from the same sample are listed, as sequenced in a study of blood T cell repertoires in COVID-19. Clones were sequenced by immunoSEQ multiplex PCR, and TCRdb holds only the in-frame ones, with some missing. The sample holds about 53,000 clones, about 87% seen once. The sample comprised peripheral blood. These receptors came from a man aged 45-65 years with acute or convalescent COVID-19.

V is TRBV3-1 (or the pseudogene TRBV3-2) and J is TRBJ1-3, with D uncertain. Germline V lookup: CDR1 LGHDT, CDR2 YNNKEL (reference sequence). V lost 3 bases, J lost 1 base, and 4 bases lay in between. The CDR3 has 13 amino acids. The CDR3 region is CASSHVSGNTIYF. The CDR3 DNA reads as TGTGCCAGCAGCCATGTATCTGGAAACACCATATATTTT.

The chain links TRBV27 to TRBJ2-3; 13 bases match TRBD2. This CDR3 is built from 15 residues. Looked up from germline, CDR1 is MNHEY and CDR2 is SMNVEV (reference sequence). V was clipped by 9 bases and J by 6 bases; unmatched bases: 9. DNA of the CDR3: TGTGCCAGTTCCGCCGGGACTAGCGGGGTCGATACGCAGTATTTT. Its translation: CASSAGTSGVDTQYF.

This clone was detected only once. This chain links TRBV7-3 with TRBJ1-2; D uncertain. The V and J ends lost 5 bases and 4 bases respectively, with 11 bases between them. The CDR3 extends over 13 amino acids. Germline CDR1 and CDR2: SGHTA and FQGTGA. Written as DNA, the CDR3 is TGTGCCAGCAGCCCCGATAGTGGCTATGGCTACACCTTC. Translation gives CASSPDSGYGYTF.

V usage is TRBV9 and J usage is TRBJ2-1; maybe TRBD2 (5 bases). The germline V gene encodes CDR1 SGDLS and CDR2 YYNGEE. There are 14 residues in the CDR3. Trimming cost V 4 bases and J 2 bases, with 10 bases left between them. The DNA for the CDR3 is TGTGCCAGCAGCCTCCCCGGGACCTACAATGAGCAGTTCTTC. It codes for CASSLPGTYNEQFF. Looking up the rest from reference TRBV9 and TRBJ2-1 gives the full variable domain: DSGVTQTPKHLITATGQRVTLRCSPRSGDLSVYWYQQSLDQGLQFLIQYYNGEERAKGNILERFSAQQFPDLHSELNLSSLELGDSALYFCASSLPGTYNEQFFGPGTRLTVL.

The V and J genes are TRBV6-4 and TRBJ2-3; 8 bases fit TRBD2. Losses at the gene ends were 8 bases for V and 4 bases for J; bases not matched to a gene: 8. The CDR3 loop spans 14 amino acids. The germline V gene encodes CDR1 MRHNA and CDR2 SNTAGT. The CDR3 nucleotides read TGTGCCAGCGCGACCAGCGGGAGTTCAGATACGCAGTATTTT. Residues: CASATSGSSDTQYF.

CDR3 loop: CASSPVQGPGELFF. The CDR3 DNA sequence: TGCGCCAGCAGCCCAGTACAGGGGCCCGGGGAGCTGTTTTTT. The chain is built from TRBV5-1 and TRBJ2-2, with 7 positions matching TRBD1. The CDR3 totals 14 residues. The V gene's germline CDR1 is SGHRS and CDR2 YFSETQ. The J segment lost 6 bases and the V segment lost 4 bases, leaving 6 bases of the junction unmatched.

DNA of the CDR3: TGTGCCAGCAGCCTAGACAGCGGCGGGAAATCGGGCTACACCTTC. It encodes CASSLDSGGKSGYTF. The chain carries TRBV7-9 and TRBJ1-2, with a possible D match to TRBD1 (5 bases). From germline, CDR1 is SEHNR and CDR2 FQNEAQ (reference sequence). The CDR3 consists of 15 residues. V lost 5 bases, J lost 8 bases, and 21 bases lay in between. Variable domain in full (rest from reference TRBV7-9 and TRBJ1-2): DTGVSQNPRHKITKRGQNVTFRCDPISEHNRLYWYRQTLGQGPEFLTYFQNEAQLEKSRLLSDRFSAERPKGSFSTLEIQRTEQGDSAMYLCASSLDSGGKSGYTFGSGTRLTVV.

The rearrangement links TRBV7-2 to TRBJ2-1; 13 bases align to TRBD2. The CDR3 totals 15 residues. The germline V gene encodes CDR1 SGHTA and CDR2 FQGNSA. V trimming: 5 bases; J trimming: 5 bases; junction bases outside the gene matches: 3. The CDR3 nucleotides read TGTGCCAGCAGCCGCGGGACTAGCGGGAACAATGAGCAGTTCTTC. Translating gives CASSRGTSGNNEQFF. The full variable domain, completed using reference TRBV7-2 and TRBJ2-1, is GAGVSQSPSNKVTEKGKDVELRCDPISGHTALYWYRQSLGQGLEFLIYFQGNSAPDKSGLPSDRFSAERTGGSVSTLTIQRTQQEDSAVYLCASSRGTSGNNEQFFGPGTRLTVL.

The gene calls are TRBV18 and TRBJ2-7; 10 nucleotides agree with TRBD2. Germline CDR1 is KGHSH and CDR2 is LQKENI. This CDR3 region has 20 residues. With V trimmed by 0 bases and J by 2 bases, 16 bases remained unmatched. CDR3 amino acids: CASSPPVSGGTTLTPYEQYF. CDR3 in DNA: TGTGCCAGCTCACCACCGGTTAGCGGGGGGACAACATTAACTCCCTACGAGCAGTACTTC.

The chain joins TRBV7-8 to TRBJ1-5; D gene uncertain. The CDR3 is made up of 19 amino acids. Germline V gene lookup returns CDR1 SGHVS and CDR2 FQNEAQ. Trimming removed 2 bases at V and 0 bases at J, with 20 bases between. DNA of the CDR3: TGTGCCAGCAGCTTAAACCTCAGCGGGTATCTATATAGCAATCAGCCCCAGCATTTT. Residues: CASSLNLSGYLYSNQPQHF.

This clone was detected only once. The J gene is TRBJ1-5, the V gene TRBV6-5, with D uncertain. The ends were cut back, 0 bases at V and 7 bases at J, with 13 bases in the middle. The length of the CDR3 is 15 residues. CDR1 and CDR2 from the germline V gene are MNHEY and SVGAGI. CDR3 bases: TGTGCCAGCAGTTACTCGTTCTGGGAGGCCCAGCCCCAGCATTTT. As protein: CASSYSFWEAQPQHF.

This chain links TRBV5-6 with TRBJ2-3, with D possibly being TRBD1 (5 bases). The CDR3 has 15 amino acids. Trimming pared 4 bases from V and 2 bases from J, leaving 14 bases between. Germline V gene sequence: CDR1 SGHDT, CDR2 YYEEEE. The CDR3 spells CASSPFGALTDTQYF. The CDR3 DNA reads as TGTGCCAGCAGCCCCTTTGGGGCCCTCACAGATACGCAGTATTTT. Drawing the rest from reference TRBV5-6 and TRBJ2-3, the complete variable domain is DAGVTQSPTHLIKTRGQQVTLRCSPKSGHDTVSWYQQALGQGPQFIFQYYEEEERQRGNFPDRFSGHQFPNYSSELNVNALLLGDSALYLCASSPFGALTDTQYFGPGTRLTVL.

V gene TRBV6-5 combines with J gene TRBJ1-2; no reliable D call. The germline gives CDR1 MNHEY, CDR2 SVGAGI. V was cut by 7 bases and J by 1 base, with 10 bases left in between. The CDR3 has 13 residues. The CDR3 bases are TGTGCCAGCACAAAACGGGGTAACTATGGCTACACCTTC. This encodes CASTKRGNYGYTF.

The chain recombines TRBV7-9 with TRBJ1-2; D is ambiguous. This CDR3 comprises 14 residues. Germline V gives CDR1 SEHNR, CDR2 FQNEAQ (reference sequence). V lost 2 bases to trimming and J lost 0 bases, with 7 bases between them. In DNA, the CDR3 is TGTGCCAGCAGCTTATCGGTCGCTAACTATGGCTACACCTTC. It codes for CASSLSVANYGYTF.

The V and J genes are TRBV5-4 and TRBJ2-5, with 7 bases identical to TRBD2. J gave up 4 bases and V 0 bases, and 6 bases lay outside the gene matches. Germline V gene data show CDR1 as SGHNT and CDR2 as YYREEE (reference sequence). CDR3 length equals 15 residues. The CDR3 sequence: CASSLALAEGETQYF. The CDR3 coding sequence is TGTGCCAGCAGCTTGGCCCTAGCGGAAGGAGAGACCCAGTACTTC. The full variable domain, in which reference TRBV5-4 and TRBJ2-5 provide the parts outside the CDR3, is ETGVTQSPTHLIKTRGQQVTLRCSSQSGHNTVSWYQQALGQGPQFIFQYYREEENGRGNFPPRFSGLQFPNYSSELNVNALELDDSALYLCASSLALAEGETQYFGPGTRLLVL.

V gene TRBV12-3 or TRBV12-4 combines with J gene TRBJ1-2; 11 positions agree with TRBD1. This CDR3 is built from 13 residues. V was pared by 5 bases and J by 7 bases, with 3 bases of the junction left unmatched. CDR3 protein: CASSMGQGVGYTF. The CDR3, as DNA: TGTGCCAGCAGTATGGGACAGGGGGTTGGCTACACCTTC.

Only one count was recorded for this clone. The rearrangement joins TRBV6-5 to TRBJ2-1, with TRBD2 matching 10 bases. The ends lost 5 bases at V and 7 bases at J; junction bases unmatched: 8. This CDR3 has 15 residues. The germline gives CDR1 MNHEY, CDR2 SVGAGI. The CDR3 coding sequence is TGTGCCAGCAGTCAAACTAGCGGGGTGGAAAATGAGCAGTTCTTC. Translation gives CASSQTSGVENEQFF.

The genes are TRBV18 and TRBJ2-7; D may be TRBD1 (6 bases). V lost 3 bases to trimming and J lost 7 bases, with 25 bases between them. CDR1 KGHSH and CDR2 LQKENI come from the germline V gene. CDR3 length: 17 residues. CDR3 DNA: TGTGCCAGCTCACCGCGCGCCGAAATGGACAGCCCTTTAGAGCAGTACTTC. It is translated as CASSPRAEMDSPLEQYF.

Of note for this clone: At the DNA level, this CDR3 is encoded by other sequences in the same sample as well. The chain is built from TRBV7-3 and TRBJ1-2; no clear D. Trimming stripped 6 bases from V and 8 bases from J, with 16 bases between. CDR1 and CDR2 from the germline V gene are SGHTA and FQGTGA. The CDR3 is 13 residues long. The CDR3 DNA reads TGTGCCAGCAGTCAATATGCGGGGAACGGCTACACCTTC. Protein sequence: CASSQYAGNGYTF.

V and J are TRBV6-5 and TRBJ2-1; 10 bases are shared with TRBD1. The CDR3 is made up of 12 amino acids. From germline, CDR1 is MNHEY and CDR2 SVGAGI. The V segment lost 6 bases and the J segment 14 bases; nucleotides outside the gene matches: 7. The CDR3 DNA reads TGTGCCAGCAGACCCGGGACAGGGGTTGAGTTCTTC. Translation gives CASRPGTGVEFF.